This record concerns one T cell receptor (beta chain) sequence. As yet, its antigen is unknown. The germline V gene has CDR1 LNHDA and CDR2 SQIVND (reference sequence). V was clipped by 5 bases and J by 5 bases; unmatched bases: 11. The CDR3 consists of 16 residues. The sample originates from a study of OX40 agonist ivuxolimab in advanced cancers. Study observations and caveats: More expanded clones were seen, on average, in CD8+ T cells than in CD4+.

TCRdb's copy holds only in-frame clones and misses some; the assay was immunoSEQ multiplex PCR. Among 66,000 or so clones, approximately 90% were seen once, and the ten largest hold 20% to 30%. The sequence was collected from an adult with an advanced solid tumor such as melanoma, head and neck, liver or kidney cancer. Source: CD4+ or CD8+ T cells sorted from blood, taken in a trial of the OX40 agonist ivuxolimab. The chain uses TRBV19 and TRBJ1-1; 10 bases are a match to TRBD1. The DNA for the CDR3 is TGTGCCAGTAGTGTATCCGGGACAGGGGATCGAACTGAAGCTTTCTTT. It translates to CASSVSGTGDRTEAFF. The full variable domain, rest sourced from reference TRBV19 and TRBJ1-1, is DGGITQSPKYLFRKEGQNVTLSCEQNLNHDAMYWYRQDPGQGLRLIYYSQIVNDFQKGDIAEGYSVSREKKESFPLTVTSAQKNPTAFYLCASSVSGTGDRTEAFFGQGTRLTVV.